This is a list of T cell receptor beta chains from one sample in a study of technical replicates of blood from a handful of donors. Repertoires were generated with immunoSEQ multiplex PCR, while TCRdb's copy carries only in-frame clones and drops some. The sample shows fewer than 75,000 clones, roughly 90% of them seen only once. The material sequenced was PBMCs. Receptors originate from a human donor in good health. Some clones in this sample may be carry-over from other donors' samples. The CDR3 runs from the conserved cysteine through the conserved F or W. D genes are given only for firm matches. The size field is filled for only some rows; it gives once, few, many or a size class.

abundance	len	d_gene	j_gene	v_gene	CDR3aa	CDR3nt
NA	14	TRBD1	TRBJ1-5	TRBV16	CASSPGTGGQPQHF	TGTGCCAGCAGCCCCGGGACAGGGGGTCAGCCCCAGCATTTT
NA	14	TRBD2	TRBJ2-5	TRBV5-1	CASSLTSGKETQYF	TGCGCCAGCAGCTTGACTAGCGGGAAAGAGACCCAGTACTTC
NA	15	NA	TRBJ2-2	TRBV10-3	CAISRLPGEHGELFF	TGTGCCATCAGTAGACTTCCAGGGGAACACGGGGAGCTGTTTTTT
NA	14	NA	TRBJ2-3	TRBV4-2	CASSQGGFIDTQYF	TGTGCCAGCAGCCAGGGGGGATTCATCGATACGCAGTATTTT
NA	15	NA	TRBJ1-2	TRBV6-5	CASSYSALGGYGYTF	TGTGCCAGCAGTTACTCGGCCCTGGGGGGCTATGGCTACACCTTC
NA	17	TRBD2	TRBJ2-3	TRBV9	CASSVVGGTSGPDTQYF	TGTGCCAGCAGCGTAGTGGGGGGGACTAGCGGGCCGGATACGCAGTATTTT
NA	15	NA	TRBJ2-3	TRBV11-3	CASSLGGDPADTQYF	TGTGCCAGCAGCTTAGGCGGGGACCCGGCAGATACGCAGTATTTT
NA	11	TRBD2	TRBJ2-1	TRBV11-2	CASSSGLVVIF	TGTGCCAGCAGCTCGGGACTAGTTGTGATCTTC
NA	13	NA	TRBJ2-1	TRBV4-2	CASSQDSYNEQFF	TGTGCCAGCAGCCAAGATTCTTACAATGAGCAGTTCTTC
once	17	TRBD2	TRBJ2-7	TRBV11-2	CASSSVAGRSSSYEQYF	TGTGCCAGCAGCTCGGTAGCGGGACGCTCAAGCTCCTACGAGCAGTACTTC
NA	12	NA	TRBJ2-1	TRBV5-4	CASSLQGNEQFF	TGTGCCAGCAGCTTACAGGGCAATGAGCAGTTCTTC
once	18	NA	TRBJ2-2	TRBV7-8	CASSLVGQGTLNTGELFF	TGTGCCAGCAGCTTAGTCGGCCAGGGAACCTTGAACACCGGGGAGCTGTTTTTT
NA	15	NA	TRBJ1-4	TRBV12-5	CASGLDMGVGEKLFF	TGTGCTAGTGGTTTGGATATGGGAGTGGGTGAAAAACTGTTTTTT
NA	15	NA	TRBJ2-5	TRBV7-9	CASSLRGASEETQYF	TGTGCCAGCAGCTTAAGAGGGGCTAGCGAAGAGACCCAGTACTTC
NA	12	NA	TRBJ2-7	TRBV18	CASSVYLDEQYF	TGTGCCAGCTCGGTATACTTGGACGAGCAGTACTTC
NA	15	NA	TRBJ2-7	TRBV15	CATSRDKSTVREQYF	TGTGCCACCAGCAGAGACAAATCGACAGTCAGAGAGCAGTACTTC
NA	11	NA	TRBJ2-7	TRBV18	CASSSNYEQYF	TGTGCCAGCTCATCAAATTACGAGCAGTACTTC
NA	15	TRBD2	TRBJ2-2	TRBV5-4	CASSYGTSIPGELFF	TGTGCCAGCAGCTATGGGACTAGTATCCCCGGGGAGCTGTTTTTT
few	14	TRBD1	TRBJ1-2	TRBV11-2	CASSFTGQGDGYTF	TGTGCCAGCAGCTTCACGGGACAGGGGGATGGCTACACCTTC
once	15	NA	TRBJ2-7	TRBV7-8	CASSEKRDFAYEQYF	TGTGCCAGCAGCGAAAAAAGGGACTTCGCCTACGAGCAGTACTTC
NA	14	NA	TRBJ2-1	TRBV2	CASSDSAHYNEQFF	TGTGCCAGCAGTGATAGCGCTCACTACAATGAGCAGTTCTTC
NA	16	TRBD2	TRBJ2-1	TRBV4-3	CASSQDVAGGYNEQFF	TGCGCCAGCAGCCAAGATGTAGCGGGAGGTTACAATGAGCAGTTCTTC
NA	14	NA	TRBJ2-1	TRBV7-7	CASSSGSSYNEQFF	TGTGCCAGCAGCTCGGGGAGCTCCTACAATGAGCAGTTCTTC
NA	14	NA	TRBJ2-7	TRBV18	CASSPLTGLREQYF	TGTGCCAGCTCACCCCTCACAGGGTTGCGGGAGCAGTACTTC
NA	17	NA	TRBJ2-1	TRBV5-1	CASSLGPGLQPYNEQFF	TGCGCCAGCAGCTTGGGGCCGGGACTTCAGCCCTACAATGAGCAGTTCTTC
NA	14	NA	TRBJ2-3	TRBV19	CASSFPGVADTQYF	TGTGCCAGTAGTTTTCCCGGGGTTGCAGATACGCAGTATTTT
NA	16	NA	TRBJ2-1	TRBV18	CASSPGTGLLANEQFF	TGTGCCAGCTCACCGGGTACAGGGTTGTTGGCAAATGAGCAGTTCTTC
NA	14	TRBD2	TRBJ2-5	TRBV13	CASSFKRGAETQYF	TGTGCCAGCAGCTTCAAGCGGGGTGCGGAGACCCAGTACTTC
once	17	TRBD1	TRBJ2-1	TRBV7-2	CASSLGALDRGYNEQFF	TGTGCCAGCAGCTTAGGGGCCCTGGACAGGGGTTACAATGAGCAGTTCTTC
NA	14	TRBD1	TRBJ1-5	TRBV6-1	CAGARAGGTQPQHF	TGTGCCGGTGCACGGGCAGGGGGCACTCAGCCCCAGCATTTT
NA	13	NA	TRBJ2-6	TRBV7-8	CASRASGANVLTF	TGTGCCAGCAGGGCCTCTGGGGCCAACGTCCTGACTTTC
NA	14	TRBD1	TRBJ1-2	TRBV9	CASSVGQGVYGYTF	TGTGCCAGCAGCGTAGGGCAGGGGGTATATGGCTACACCTTC
NA	16	NA	TRBJ1-5	TRBV27	CASSPLGTASNQPQHF	TGTGCCAGCAGTCCCCTGGGTACAGCTAGCAATCAGCCCCAGCATTTT
NA	14	TRBD2	TRBJ2-7	TRBV30	CAWSWGGSSYEQYF	TGTGCCTGGAGCTGGGGGGGGAGCTCCTACGAGCAGTACTTC
NA	19	TRBD2	TRBJ2-1	TRBV7-2	CASSLAPQLAGEKEDEQLF	TGTGCCAGCAGCTTAGCCCCTCAACTAGCGGGGGAGAAGGAAGATGAGCAGCTCTTC
NA	15	NA	TRBJ2-7	TRBV27	CASSSTGSGSYEQYF	TGTGCCAGCAGTTCGACAGGTAGTGGATCCTACGAGCAGTACTTC
NA	20	TRBD1	TRBJ2-5	TRBV27	CASSPRTGDEWALRSETQYF	TGTGCCAGCAGTCCAAGGACAGGGGACGAGTGGGCTTTGAGGTCGGAGACCCAGTACTTC
once	14	NA	TRBJ1-2	TRBV14	CASSLQRGSYGYTF	TGTGCCAGCAGCCTACAGCGGGGGAGCTATGGCTACACCTTC
NA	15	TRBD1	TRBJ2-2	TRBV7-9	CASSIGTGNTGELFF	TGTGCCAGCAGCATAGGGACAGGGAACACCGGGGAGCTGTTTTTT
NA	16	NA	TRBJ1-4	TRBV4-2	CASSQAGAGVNEKLFF	TGTGCCAGCAGCCAAGCAGGGGCCGGGGTTAATGAAAAACTGTTTTTT
NA	16	TRBD2	TRBJ2-3	TRBV6-1	CASSDRTSRITDTQYF	TGTGCCAGCAGTGACCGGACTAGCCGGATCACAGATACGCAGTATTTT
NA	12	TRBD1	TRBJ1-6	TRBV30	CAFTGGLSPLHF	TGTGCCTTTACAGGGGGCCTCTCACCCCTCCACTTT
NA	17	NA	TRBJ2-1	TRBV7-9	CASSLNGGAYTYNEQFF	TGTGCCAGCAGCTTAAATGGCGGGGCTTATACCTACAATGAGCAGTTCTTC
NA	16	TRBD2	TRBJ2-3	TRBV11-2	CASSVPAGGPGDTQYF	TGTGCCAGCAGTGTCCCAGCGGGGGGTCCGGGAGATACGCAGTATTTT
once	14	NA	TRBJ2-2	TRBV6-5	CASSYEGAGGELFF	TGTGCCAGCAGTTACGAAGGGGCAGGTGGGGAGCTGTTTTTT
NA	15	NA	TRBJ2-5	TRBV21-1	CLKRGLAGGRKTQYF	TGCTTAAAGAGGGGACTAGCGGGAGGAAGGAAGACCCAGTACTTC
NA	12	NA	TRBJ2-7	TRBV9	CASSVAPGEQYF	TGTGCCAGCAGCGTAGCCCCAGGCGAGCAGTACTTC
NA	11	NA	TRBJ2-7	TRBV15	CATSRDGEQYF	TGTGCCACCAGCAGAGACGGCGAGCAGTACTTC
NA	15	TRBD1	TRBJ2-1	TRBV6-5	CASSRGQALHNEQFF	TGTGCCAGCAGTCGGGGACAGGCCTTACACAATGAGCAGTTCTTC
NA	12	NA	TRBJ2-7	TRBV9	CASSPDSYEQYF	TGTGCCAGCAGCCCAGACTCCTACGAGCAGTACTTC
NA	17	TRBD2	TRBJ2-7	TRBV5-1	CASSWQGTSGSTHEQYF	TGCGCCAGCAGCTGGCAGGGGACTAGCGGGAGTACTCACGAGCAGTACTTC
NA	14	TRBD2	TRBJ2-2	TRBV28	CASSLGGDTGELFF	TGTGCCAGCAGTTTAGGGGGGGACACCGGGGAGCTGTTTTTT